The present TCR beta chain was sequenced within a study of T cell clonotyping in hematopoietic cell transplantation. Repertoires were generated with immunoSEQ multiplex PCR, while TCRdb's copy carries only in-frame clones and drops some. The sample records approximately 44,000 clones, roughly 80% being singletons. Time point defined: recipient sample about 28 days before transplant, after cytoreduction. V lost 4 bases, J lost 6 bases, and 10 bases lay in between. This CDR3 spans 13 amino acids. Germline V CDR1 and CDR2: SGHRS, YFSETQ. This sample comprised peripheral blood mononuclear cells, obtained before stem cell transplant. The sequence derives from a man in his 60s with myelodysplastic syndrome. Some clones in this sample may be carry-over from other donors' samples. The rearrangement uses TRBV5-1 and TRBJ2-2, with D perhaps matching TRBD1 (6 bases). CDR3 region: CASSVRGSGELFF. The CDR3 DNA follows: TGCGCCAGCAGCGTCAGGGGTTCCGGGGAGCTGTTTTTT.